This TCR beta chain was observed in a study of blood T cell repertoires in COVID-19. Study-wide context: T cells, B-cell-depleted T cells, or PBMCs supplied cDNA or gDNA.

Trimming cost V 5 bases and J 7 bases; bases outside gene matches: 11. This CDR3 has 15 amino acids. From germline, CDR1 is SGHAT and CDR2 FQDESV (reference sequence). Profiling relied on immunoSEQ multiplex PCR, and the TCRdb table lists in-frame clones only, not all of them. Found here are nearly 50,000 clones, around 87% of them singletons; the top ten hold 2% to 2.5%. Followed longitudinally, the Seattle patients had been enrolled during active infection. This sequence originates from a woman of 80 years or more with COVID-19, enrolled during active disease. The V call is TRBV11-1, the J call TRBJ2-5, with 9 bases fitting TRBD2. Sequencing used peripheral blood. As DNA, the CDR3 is TGTGCCAGCAGCCAAGCGGGGGGCGCCATTGGGACCCAGTACTTC. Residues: CASSQAGGAIGTQYF.